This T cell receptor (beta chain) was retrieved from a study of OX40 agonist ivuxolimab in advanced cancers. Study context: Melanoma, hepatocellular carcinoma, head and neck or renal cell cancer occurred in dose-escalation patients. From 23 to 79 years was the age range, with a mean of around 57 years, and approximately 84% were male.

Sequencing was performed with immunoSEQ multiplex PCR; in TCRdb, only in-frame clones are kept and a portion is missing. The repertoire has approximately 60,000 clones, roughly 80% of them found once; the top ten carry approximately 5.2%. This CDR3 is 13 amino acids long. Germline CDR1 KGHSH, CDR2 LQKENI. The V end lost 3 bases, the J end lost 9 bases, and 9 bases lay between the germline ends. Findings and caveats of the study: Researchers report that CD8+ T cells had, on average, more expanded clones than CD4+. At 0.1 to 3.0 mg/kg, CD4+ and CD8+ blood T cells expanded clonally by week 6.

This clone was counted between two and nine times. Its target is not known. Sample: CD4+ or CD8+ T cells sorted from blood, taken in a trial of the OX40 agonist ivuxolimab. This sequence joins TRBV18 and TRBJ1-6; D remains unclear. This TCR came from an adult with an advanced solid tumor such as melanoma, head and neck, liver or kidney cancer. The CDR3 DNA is TGTGCCAGCTCACCCTCCCAACCTTCACCCCTCCACTTT. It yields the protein CASSPSQPSPLHF.